Listed below are T cell receptor beta chains from one sample, sequenced in a study of Graves' ophthalmopathy and Graves' hyperthyroidism. TCRdb called the multiplex PCR reads again in MiXCR, with one record for every CDR3 protein. The repertoire consists of 200,000 to 250,000 distinct CDR3 sequences, with roughly a fifth occurring once and the leading ten covering roughly 40%. Sequencing was done on a sample of peripheral blood. The receptors here all came from a woman aged 50 to 60 with Graves' ophthalmopathy. Both conserved end residues are part of each CDR3. Each record gives: V gene, J gene, clone size, D gene, CDR3 protein, CDR3 DNA. A D gene is named only where the DNA matches it firmly. Clone size is shown for a subset of rows, as once, few, many or a class of expanded clone.

V: TRBV11-1; J: TRBJ2-7; size: many; D: NA; CDR3: CASSSSGEVFYEQYF; DNA: TGTGCCAGCAGCTCCTCAGGGGAGGTATTCTACGAGCAGTACTTC
V: TRBV30; J: TRBJ2-7; size: NA; D: TRBD1; CDR3: CAWSFPGTGVSYEQYF; DNA: TGTGCCTGGAGTTTCCCTGGGACAGGGGTATCCTACGAGCAGTACTTC
V: TRBV27; J: TRBJ2-2; size: many; D: NA; CDR3: CASSFPGATGELFF; DNA: TGTGCCAGCAGTTTCCCCGGGGCCACCGGGGAGCTGTTTTTT
V: TRBV19; J: TRBJ1-2; size: many; D: NA; CDR3: CASSIFVGDANYGYTF; DNA: TGTGCCAGTAGTATATTTGTCGGGGATGCTAACTATGGCTACACCTTC
V: TRBV19; J: TRBJ2-5; size: many; D: TRBD1; CDR3: CATSRKGASLETQYF; DNA: TGTGCCACCAGCCGAAAGGGGGCGTCTCTGGAGACCCAGTACTTC
V: TRBV6-2/TRBV6-3; J: TRBJ2-5; size: many; D: NA; CDR3: CASSIAGGTQYF; DNA: TGTGCCAGCAGCATCGCCGGCGGGACCCAGTACTTC
V: TRBV12-3/TRBV12-4; J: TRBJ2-2; size: many; D: TRBD1; CDR3: CASSRAGGRTGELFF; DNA: TGTGCCAGCAGTCGAGCAGGGGGCCGCACCGGGGAGCTGTTTTTT
V: TRBV6-1; J: TRBJ2-7; size: NA; D: NA; CDR3: CASRKGGTYEQYF; DNA: TGTGCCAGCAGAAAGGGGGGTACCTACGAGCAGTACTTC
V: TRBV12-3/TRBV12-4; J: TRBJ2-2; size: many; D: NA; CDR3: CASSSRPGVAGELFF; DNA: TGTGCCAGCAGTTCAAGGCCGGGGGTGGCCGGGGAGCTGTTTTTT
V: TRBV6-1; J: TRBJ1-2; size: NA; D: NA; CDR3: CASSVQVWGYTF; DNA: TGTGCCAGCAGTGTACAGGTTTGGGGCTACACCTTC
V: TRBV19; J: TRBJ2-2; size: NA; D: TRBD2; CDR3: CASSARLAGGLGTGELFF; DNA: TGTGCCAGTAGTGCCCGACTAGCGGGGGGTTTGGGTACCGGGGAGCTGTTTTTT
V: TRBV28; J: TRBJ1-2; size: many; D: TRBD1; CDR3: CASSLSGTAYGYTF; DNA: TGTGCCAGCAGTTTAAGCGGGACAGCTTATGGCTACACCTTC
V: TRBV12-3/TRBV12-4; J: TRBJ2-3; size: few; D: NA; CDR3: CASSFEDQDTQYF; DNA: TGTGCCAGCAGTTTTGAGGACCAAGATACGCAGTATTTT
V: TRBV20-1; J: TRBJ2-2; size: NA; D: NA; CDR3: CSARKSPNTGELFF; DNA: TGCAGTGCTAGAAAATCGCCGAACACCGGGGAGCTGTTTTTT
V: TRBV3-1; J: TRBJ2-7; size: NA; D: NA; CDR3: CASSQVVHEQYF; DNA: TGTGCCAGCAGCCAAGTTGTCCACGAGCAGTACTTC
V: TRBV28; J: TRBJ2-7; size: NA; D: TRBD2; CDR3: CASSTYRTSDFEQYF; DNA: TGTGCCAGCAGTACCTACCGGACTAGCGACTTCGAGCAGTACTTC
V: TRBV14; J: TRBJ1-2; size: many; D: NA; CDR3: CASSQAGALGYTF; DNA: TGTGCCAGCAGCCAGGCAGGGGCGCTTGGCTACACCTTC
V: TRBV29-1; J: TRBJ1-1; size: many; D: NA; CDR3: CSVEYPLRTEAFF; DNA: TGCAGCGTTGAATACCCACTGAGAACTGAAGCTTTCTTT
V: TRBV6-5; J: TRBJ1-6; size: NA; D: TRBD1; CDR3: CASSYSWTGGYSYNSPLHF; DNA: TGTGCCAGCAGTTACTCTTGGACAGGGGGTTACTCCTATAATTCACCCCTCCACTTT
V: TRBV24-1; J: TRBJ2-7; size: many; D: NA; CDR3: CATSSGGQGRGYEQYF; DNA: TGTGCCACCAGCTCCGGGGGCCAGGGTCGAGGATACGAGCAGTACTTC
V: TRBV7-3; J: TRBJ1-2; size: many; D: NA; CDR3: CASSPTPGFGGYTF; DNA: TGTGCCAGCAGCCCTACCCCAGGGTTCGGTGGCTACACCTTC
V: TRBV28; J: TRBJ2-5; size: many; D: NA; CDR3: CASSLWDTQETQYF; DNA: TGTGCCAGCAGTTTATGGGACACCCAAGAGACCCAGTACTTC
V: TRBV12-3/TRBV12-4; J: TRBJ2-2; size: NA; D: TRBD1; CDR3: CASSLGTGGPNTGELFF; DNA: TGTGCCAGCAGTTTGGGGACAGGGGGACCAAACACCGGGGAGCTGTTTTTT
V: TRBV20-1; J: TRBJ2-7; size: many; D: NA; CDR3: CSASVIDRTRDLQQYF; DNA: TGCAGTGCTAGCGTGATAGACAGGACTAGAGATCTTCAGCAGTACTTC
V: TRBV28; J: TRBJ2-3; size: many; D: NA; CDR3: CASSMAGGDTQYF; DNA: TGTGCCAGCAGTATGGCCGGAGGGGATACGCAGTATTTT
V: TRBV20-1; J: TRBJ2-7; size: many; D: NA; CDR3: CSVRRVYEQYF; DNA: TGCAGTGTCCGCAGGGTCTACGAGCAGTACTTC
V: TRBV28; J: TRBJ1-1; size: NA; D: TRBD1; CDR3: CASTRTGLNTEAFF; DNA: TGTGCCAGCACCAGGACAGGGTTGAACACTGAAGCTTTCTTT
V: TRBV20-1; J: TRBJ1-1; size: NA; D: TRBD1; CDR3: CSAGRTGVTEAFF; DNA: TGCAGTGCCGGGAGGACAGGGGTCACTGAAGCTTTCTTT
V: TRBV30; J: TRBJ1-6; size: NA; D: TRBD1; CDR3: CAWGQGGSPLHF; DNA: TGTGCCTGGGGACAGGGAGGCTCACCCCTCCACTTT
V: TRBV20-1; J: TRBJ2-2; size: many; D: TRBD1; CDR3: CSATGQGAVGELFF; DNA: TGCAGTGCTACGGGACAGGGGGCGGTCGGGGAGCTGTTTTTT
V: TRBV6-1; J: TRBJ2-7; size: many; D: NA; CDR3: CASSEPSFNSYEQYF; DNA: TGTGCCAGCAGTGAGCCAAGTTTTAACTCCTACGAGCAGTACTTC
V: TRBV18; J: TRBJ2-7; size: many; D: NA; CDR3: CASSPSLADEQYF; DNA: TGTGCCAGCTCACCATCCCTCGCGGACGAGCAGTACTTC
V: TRBV7-3; J: TRBJ2-7; size: many; D: TRBD1; CDR3: CASSLRRTGTEQYF; DNA: TGTGCCAGCAGCTTAAGGCGGACAGGGACCGAGCAGTACTTC
V: TRBV12-3/TRBV12-4; J: TRBJ1-3; size: few; D: NA; CDR3: CASSWTSPTSSGNTIYF; DNA: TGTGCCAGCAGTTGGACCAGCCCCACATCTTCTGGAAACACCATATATTTT
V: TRBV24-1; J: TRBJ1-2; size: many; D: NA; CDR3: CATSGWQGHGYTF; DNA: TGTGCCACCAGTGGATGGCAGGGGCATGGCTACACCTTC
V: TRBV20-1; J: TRBJ1-2; size: NA; D: NA; CDR3: CSARPALYGYTF; DNA: TGCAGTGCTAGACCAGCTCTCTATGGCTACACCTTC
V: TRBV6-1; J: TRBJ2-6; size: many; D: NA; CDR3: CASSETYPPHGAGANVLTF; DNA: TGTGCCAGCAGTGAAACATATCCCCCCCATGGGGCTGGGGCCAACGTCCTGACTTTC
V: TRBV12-3/TRBV12-4; J: TRBJ2-7; size: many; D: NA; CDR3: CASSSDGRGTSKQYF; DNA: TGTGCCAGCAGTTCGGACGGACGGGGTACGAGCAAGCAGTACTTC
V: TRBV6-1; J: TRBJ2-1; size: NA; D: TRBD2; CDR3: CASSVAGNSYNEQFF; DNA: TGTGCCAGCAGTGTAGCGGGGAACTCCTACAATGAGCAGTTCTTC
V: TRBV6-1; J: TRBJ2-7; size: many; D: TRBD1; CDR3: CASSESGQGYEQYF; DNA: TGTGCCAGCAGTGAATCAGGACAGGGCTACGAGCAGTACTTC
V: TRBV12-3/TRBV12-4; J: TRBJ2-7; size: many; D: NA; CDR3: CASSLPRAYEQYF; DNA: TGTGCCAGCAGTTTACCCAGGGCTTACGAGCAGTACTTC
V: TRBV30; J: TRBJ1-1; size: many; D: NA; CDR3: CAGVTYGDMNTEAFF; DNA: TGTGCCGGAGTTACCTATGGGGACATGAACACTGAAGCTTTCTTT